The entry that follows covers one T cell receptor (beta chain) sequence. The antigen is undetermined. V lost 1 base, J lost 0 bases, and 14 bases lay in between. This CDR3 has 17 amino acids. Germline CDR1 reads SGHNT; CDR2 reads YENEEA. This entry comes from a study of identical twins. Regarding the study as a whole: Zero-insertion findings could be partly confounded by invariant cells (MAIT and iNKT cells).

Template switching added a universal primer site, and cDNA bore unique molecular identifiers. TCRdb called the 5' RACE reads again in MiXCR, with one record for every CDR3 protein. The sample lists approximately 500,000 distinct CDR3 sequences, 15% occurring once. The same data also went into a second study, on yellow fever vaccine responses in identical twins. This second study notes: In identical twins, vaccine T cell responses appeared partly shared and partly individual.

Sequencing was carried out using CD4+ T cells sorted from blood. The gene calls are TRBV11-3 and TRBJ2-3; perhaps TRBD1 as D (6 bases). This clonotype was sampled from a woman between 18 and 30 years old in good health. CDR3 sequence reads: CASSLGGLGASTDTQYF. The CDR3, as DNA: TGTGCCAGCAGCTTAGGGGGGCTCGGCGCCAGCACAGATACGCAGTATTTT.